This T cell receptor beta chain was sequenced for a study of blood T cell repertoires in COVID-19. Overall study context: Nucleic acid was either cDNA or gDNA, and it came from T cells, B-cell-depleted T cells, or PBMCs.

In the original processing: It was from reference gene primer amplification that nucleated cell counts were estimated. Clones were read by immunoSEQ multiplex PCR, and TCRdb kept only the in-frame ones, dropping some. The V and J calls and clone size are taken from that table; D and trimming were inferred from the DNA. The sample records hundreds of thousands of clones, 65% to 90% being singletons. CDR1 LNHDA and CDR2 SQIVND come from the germline V gene (reference sequence). V was trimmed by 6 bases and J by 4 bases, leaving 15 bases between them. This CDR3 region has 14 residues. Recovered status applied to Cohort 3 donors who had two consecutive negative PCRs. It also applied to those with clearance or with symptom resolution.

The receptor was isolated from a man between 40 and 49 years old who had recovered from COVID-19. The V gene is TRBV19, the J gene TRBJ1-2, with a possible D match to TRBD1 (6 bases). Sequencing used PBMCs or T cells enriched from blood (not recorded which). CDR3 residues: CASRKTGRPYGYTF. The CDR3 coding sequence is TGTGCCAGTAGGAAGACAGGCAGACCCTATGGCTACACCTTC.